These 17 T cell receptor beta chains were all obtained from the same sample, sequenced in a study of T-cell memory formation after mild COVID-19 listed by TCRdb under 2021. Libraries were built with 5' RACE. These reads were obtained on an Illumina NovaSeq 6000. TCRdb reran the public reads through fastp at Q25 and MiXCR, keeping productive beta chains. Rows matching on CDR3 protein sequence are summarized as one entry with the most common DNA and genes. A total of approximately 99,000 distinct CDR3 sequences appear in this sample, about a sixth of them only once. The ten largest make up approximately 5.1% of the sample. Sample: PBMCs or a T cell subset sorted from them (not recorded which). The receptor source for this set is a man aged 18-30 years who had mild COVID-19 (a few samples of this study predate the infection). The sample titles of this study are shuffled in the database, so cell type and time point are left out; the donor was told from shared clones.

The gene calls are TRBV5-6 and TRBJ1-1, with unresolved D. Trimming took 4 bases from V and 0 from J, leaving 13 bases between them. CDR1 is SGHDT, CDR2 YYEEEE, per germline. The CDR3 contains 15 residues. The CDR3 region has the DNA TGTGCCAGCAGCCTCCCGGGGTCGCTGAACACTGAAGCTTTCTTT. Encoded protein: CASSLPGSLNTEAFF.

Concerning this clonotype: A junction end diverges from the germline sequence, so it may reflect a read error. The chain is built from TRBV7-2 and TRBJ1-2, with TRBD1 matching 7 bases. The germline V gene has CDR1 SGHTA and CDR2 FQGNSA. The CDR3 spans 13 residues. Here the CDR3 reads CASSLAQGHGYTF. CDR3 nucleotide sequence: TGTGCCAGCAGCTTAGCACAGGGGCATGGCTATACCTTC.

This clonotype appeared many times. The V call is TRBV15, the J call TRBJ2-6, with D maybe TRBD1 (5 bases). CDR3 length equals 17 residues. Germline loops: CDR1 LNHNV, CDR2 YYDKDF (reference sequence). The V end lost 0 bases, the J end lost 0 bases, and 9 bases lay between the germline ends. The CDR3 region is CATSRDLGDSGANVLTF. The CDR3 DNA follows: TGTGCCACCAGCAGAGATCTAGGGGACTCTGGGGCCAACGTCCTGACTTTC. Together with reference TRBV15 and TRBJ2-6, the CDR3 gives the full variable domain: DAMVIQNPRYQVTQFGKPVTLSCSQTLNHNVMYWYQQKSSQAPKLLFHYYDKDFNNEADTPDNFQSRRPNTSFCFLDIRSPGLGDTAMYLCATSRDLGDSGANVLTFGAGSRLTVL.

This clonotype turned up a few times. J is TRBJ1-3 and V is TRBV6-5, with D possibly being TRBD1 (5 bases). The germline gives CDR1 MNHEY, CDR2 SVGAGI. Between the trimmed V and J ends, which lost 6 bases and 1 base, there was a span of 10 bases. This CDR3 has 14 residues. CDR3 protein: CASSKSGSGNTIYF. The DNA for the CDR3 is TGTGCCAGCAGCAAATCAGGGTCTGGAAACACCATATATTTT.

The J gene is TRBJ1-6, the V gene TRBV12-3 or TRBV12-4; 8 nucleotides align to TRBD1. The CDR3 runs 15 residues. J gave up 6 bases and V 5 bases, and 6 bases lay outside the gene matches. DNA for the CDR3: TGTGCCAGCAGTCCCTTGCAGGGGGCTAATTCACCCCTCCACTTT. Its translation: CASSPLQGANSPLHF.

This chain joins TRBV7-2 and TRBJ2-6, with no clear D. The CDR3 is 15 residues long. Trimming stripped 3 bases from V and 0 bases from J, with 6 bases between. The germline V gene encodes CDR1 SGHTA and CDR2 FQGNSA. This chain's CDR3 is CASSFAFSGANVLTF. In DNA, the CDR3 is TGTGCCAGCAGCTTTGCGTTCTCTGGGGCCAACGTCCTGACTTTC.

This clonotype showed up just a few times. The genes are TRBV4-3 and TRBJ2-2, with 10 bases fitting TRBD1. After removal of 1 base from V and 6 bases from J, the junction contained 2 bases not matched to a gene. The germline gives CDR1 LGHNA, CDR2 YSLEER. The CDR3 extends over 15 amino acids. The CDR3 loop is CASSQVGTGAGELFF. The CDR3 region has the DNA TGCGCCAGCAGCCAAGTCGGGACAGGGGCCGGGGAGCTGTTTTTT.

The V gene is TRBV3-1, the J gene TRBJ2-1; D is unclear. The CDR3 is 15 residues long. The germline V gene encodes CDR1 LGHDT and CDR2 YNNKEL (reference sequence). V lost 5 bases and J lost 4, with 15 bases in between. In nucleotides, the CDR3 is TGTGCCAGCAGCGGCATGGTTCGAGATTACAATGAGCAGTTCTTC. Residues: CASSGMVRDYNEQFF.

The rearrangement uses TRBV5-1 and TRBJ1-2; D call uncertain. The CDR3 has 14 residues. Germline CDR1 reads SGHRS; CDR2 reads YFSETQ. Trimming left V 3 bases short and J 3 bases short, with 12 bases between. CDR3 sequence (DNA): TGCGCCAGCAGCTACCCCGCCGGGGACTATGGCTACACCTTC. Translated, it gives CASSYPAGDYGYTF.

The rearrangement joins TRBV7-2 to TRBJ1-2; 9 bases are shared with TRBD1. The germline CDR1 and CDR2 sequences are SGHTA and FQGNSA. CDR3 length equals 15 residues. After removal of 5 bases from V and 2 bases from J, the junction contained 6 bases not matched to a gene. The CDR3 sequence is CASSPGQGRNYGYTF. For the CDR3, the DNA is TGTGCCAGCAGCCCCGGACAGGGGCGGAACTATGGCTACACCTTC.

This clonotype has ten or more counts. The chain carries TRBV5-1 and TRBJ2-1, with 11 bases aligning to TRBD2. Germline assignment: CDR1 SGHRS and CDR2 YFSETQ. This CDR3 spans 15 amino acids. With V trimmed by 0 bases and J by 6 bases, 2 bases remained unmatched. The CDR3 loop is CASSLGTSGRNEQFF. In DNA, the CDR3 is TGCGCCAGCAGCTTGGGGACTAGCGGGCGCAATGAGCAGTTCTTC.

J is TRBJ1-2 and V is TRBV4-3; D is possibly TRBD1 (6 bases). Trimming stripped 0 bases from V and 0 bases from J, with 11 bases between. The CDR3 has 16 residues. CDR1 is LGHNA and CDR2 is YSLEER in the germline V gene. The CDR3 reads CASSQEEGQANYGYTF. CDR3 in DNA: TGCGCCAGCAGCCAAGAGGAGGGACAAGCTAACTATGGCTACACCTTC.

The genes are TRBV4-3 and TRBJ2-5, with TRBD1 matching over 9 bases. Germline V CDR1 and CDR2: LGHNA, YSLEER. Trimming took 3 bases from V and 7 from J; bases not matched to a gene: 6. The CDR3 sequence is 14 residues long. The CDR3 loop reads CASSHRQGEGTQYF. The CDR3 nucleotides read TGCGCCAGCAGCCACCGACAGGGGGAAGGGACCCAGTACTTC.

The genes are TRBV4-2 and TRBJ1-2; a weak D match, TRBD1 (6 bases). This CDR3 spans 15 amino acids. Trimming stripped 0 bases from V and 7 bases from J, with 15 bases between. Per the germline V gene, CDR1 is LGHNA and CDR2 is YNFKEQ. Here the CDR3 DNA reads TGTGCCAGCAGCCAAGAAATACAGGGATTCTTTGGCTACACCTTC. Translation gives CASSQEIQGFFGYTF.

Remarks on this clonotype: The germline gene is not matched at one end of the junction; a read error may be the cause. Here the CDR3 DNA reads TGTGCCAGCAGTTATAGGAGTCGACGGGACAGGGGCTACGAGAAGTACTTC. This encodes CASSYRSRRDRGYEKYF. The V call is TRBV6-2 or TRBV6-3, the J call TRBJ2-7; 10 bases align to TRBD1. Germline CDR1 and CDR2: MNHEY and SVGEGT. This CDR3 is built from 17 residues.

In its sample, this clonotype was seen a few times. The chain is built from TRBV10-2 and TRBJ1-5; the match to TRBD1 covers 10 bases. This CDR3 is 13 amino acids long. J was trimmed by 9 bases and V by 5 bases; bases with no gene match: 4. CDR1 is WSHSY and CDR2 is SAAADI in the germline V gene. CDR3 nucleotide sequence: TGCGCCAGCAGTTCCGACAGGGGGCTGCCCCAGCATTTT. Translating it yields CASSSDRGLPQHF.

This clonotype was observed a few times. This chain connects TRBV5-1 to TRBJ1-1, with D possibly being TRBD1 (6 bases). V dropped 4 bases and J dropped 4 bases, with 17 bases sitting between them. The germline V gene encodes CDR1 SGHRS and CDR2 YFSETQ. This CDR3 spans 15 amino acids. CDR3 nucleotides: TGCGCCAGCAGCCAGACCTCAGGGGACGGCACTGAAGCTTTCTTT. Translation: CASSQTSGDGTEAFF.